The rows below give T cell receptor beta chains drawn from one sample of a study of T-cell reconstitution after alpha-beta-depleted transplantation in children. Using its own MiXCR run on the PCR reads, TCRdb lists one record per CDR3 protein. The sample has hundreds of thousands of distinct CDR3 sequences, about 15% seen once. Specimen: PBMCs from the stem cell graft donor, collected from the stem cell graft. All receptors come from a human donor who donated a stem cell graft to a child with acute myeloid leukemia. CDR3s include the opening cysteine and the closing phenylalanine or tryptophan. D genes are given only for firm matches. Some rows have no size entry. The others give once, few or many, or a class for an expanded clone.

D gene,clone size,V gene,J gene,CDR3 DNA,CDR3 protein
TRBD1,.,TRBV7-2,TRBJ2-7,TGTGCCAGCAGCAGACCGGGACAGACCTACGAGCAGTACTTC,CASSRPGQTYEQYF
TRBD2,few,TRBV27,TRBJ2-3,TGTGCCAGCAGTTTATGGGCTAGCGGGGAAGCAGATACGCAGTATTTT,CASSLWASGEADTQYF
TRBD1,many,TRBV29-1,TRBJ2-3,TGCAGCGTGATGGACAGGGAGGTGGCAGATACGCAGTATTTT,CSVMDREVADTQYF
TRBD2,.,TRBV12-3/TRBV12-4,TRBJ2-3,TGTGCCAGCGAACCGCGGGGGGGCACAGATACGCAGTATTTT,CASEPRGGTDTQYF
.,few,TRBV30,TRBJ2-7,TGTGCCTGGAGTGTTGGGGGCTCCTACGAGCAGTACTTC,CAWSVGGSYEQYF
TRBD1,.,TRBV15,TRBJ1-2,TGTGCCACCAGCCTTAGCTACAGGGGGGTAGATGGCTACACCTTC,CATSLSYRGVDGYTF
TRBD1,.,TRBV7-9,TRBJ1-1,TGTGCCAGCAGCTTAGAGCCCAGACAGGGGGCTAACACTGAAGCTTTCTTT,CASSLEPRQGANTEAFF
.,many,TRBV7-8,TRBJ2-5,TGTGCCAGCAGCTTAGCAGGGTACCAAGAGACCCAGTACTTC,CASSLAGYQETQYF
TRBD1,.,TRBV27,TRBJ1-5,TGTGCCAGCAGTATGACAGGGGCCAATCAGCCCCAGCATTTT,CASSMTGANQPQHF
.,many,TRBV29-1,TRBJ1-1,TGCAGCACCGTGGTAGGTACCTTGAACACTGAAGCTTTCTTT,CSTVVGTLNTEAFF
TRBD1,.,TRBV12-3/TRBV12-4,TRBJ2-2,TGTGCCAGCAGGTCCGGGACAGGGAAATGGACCGGGGAGCTGTTTTTT,CASRSGTGKWTGELFF
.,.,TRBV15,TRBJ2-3,TGTGCCACCAGCAGAGATTTAACAGGGAGCACAGATACGCAGTATTTT,CATSRDLTGSTDTQYF
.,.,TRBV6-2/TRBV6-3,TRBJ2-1,TGTGCCAGCAGTTACAGGGGACTGAGGCACAATGAGCAGTTCTTC,CASSYRGLRHNEQFF
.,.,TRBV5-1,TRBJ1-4,TGCGCCAGCAGGCGGTCAGCTGATGAAAAACTGTTTTTT,CASRRSADEKLFF
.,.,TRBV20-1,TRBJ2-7,TGCAGTGCTAGAGGGCTCCGGGGGCGCAACTCCTACGAGCAGTACTTC,CSARGLRGRNSYEQYF
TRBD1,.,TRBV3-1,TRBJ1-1,TGTGCCAGCAGCCCCTACAGGGGGCCGAACACTGAAGCTTTCTTT,CASSPYRGPNTEAFF
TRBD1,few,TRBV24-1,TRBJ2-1,TGTGCCACCAGTGGCCCAGGACAGGGGGCCGGCAATGAGCAGTTCTTC,CATSGPGQGAGNEQFF
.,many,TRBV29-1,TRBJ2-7,TGCAGCGTTGAATACTTATCCGTGCAGTACTTC,CSVEYLSVQYF
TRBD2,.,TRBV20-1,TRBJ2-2,TGCAGTGCTAGAGATCAGAGGGCTAGCGGGTCCGCGAACACCGGGGAGCTGTTTTTT,CSARDQRASGSANTGELFF
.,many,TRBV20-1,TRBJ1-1,TGCAGTGCTAGCGGAGCAGGTTGGAACACTGAAGCTTTCTTT,CSASGAGWNTEAFF
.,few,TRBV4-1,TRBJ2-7,TGCGCCAGCAGCCCACTAACAAGCTACGAGCAGTACTTC,CASSPLTSYEQYF
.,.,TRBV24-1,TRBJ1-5,TGTGCCACCAGTGGAGGGGGAGAAAGCAATCAGCCCCAGCATTTT,CATSGGGESNQPQHF